The 32 T cell receptor beta chains presented below share a single source sample, sequenced in a study of blood T cells in healthy people across ages. The authors ran a second PCR of 7 to 11 cycles using a sample-barcoded 5' primer and a J-beta primer mix. TCRdb ran MiXCR on the 5' RACE reads and lists one entry per CDR3 protein. The sample yields fewer than 950,000 distinct CDR3 sequences, 35% to 40% seen once. Input material: blood. The receptor set was obtained from a man younger than 35 in good health.

The chain recombines TRBV7-9 with TRBJ1-4; 9 nucleotides align to TRBD1. This CDR3 comprises 15 residues. Per germline, CDR1 SEHNR and CDR2 FQNEAQ (reference sequence). V dropped 5 bases and J dropped 6; count of bases not matched to a gene: 7. CDR3 residues: CASSTYRDRDEKLFF. In nucleotides, the CDR3 is TGTGCCAGCAGCACCTACCGGGACAGGGATGAAAAACTGTTTTTT.

The chain employs TRBV12-3 or TRBV12-4 and TRBJ1-1; D remains unclear. V shed 3 bases and J shed 0 bases, with 11 bases lying between them. This CDR3 is 15 amino acids long. DNA for the CDR3: TGTGCCAGCAGTTTTATTCAGAGCTTGAACACTGAAGCTTTCTTT. It translates to CASSFIQSLNTEAFF.

This chain connects TRBV5-1 to TRBJ2-5, with TRBD1 identical over 8 bases. The J call may not be correct, given that the DNA end is closer to TRBJ2-7. The CDR3 runs 15 residues. From germline, CDR1 is SGHRS and CDR2 YFSETQ. Here the CDR3 reads CASSWDRKGTYEQYF. CDR3 nucleotides: TGCGCCAGCAGCTGGGACAGGAAGGGTACCTACGAGCAGTACTTC.

This clonotype was counted many times. The rearrangement uses TRBV20-1 and TRBJ1-2; D may be TRBD1 (6 bases). Looked up from germline, CDR1 is DFQATT and CDR2 is SNEGSKA (reference sequence). The CDR3 is made up of 16 amino acids. V lost 0 bases and J 2 bases, leaving 16 bases between the germline ends. CDR3 region: CSARDNGEGGNYGYTF. The CDR3 DNA reads as TGCAGTGCTAGAGACAACGGCGAGGGGGGCAACTATGGCTACACCTTC.

This chain connects TRBV6-2 or TRBV6-3 to TRBJ1-4, with 8 bases matching TRBD1. J was trimmed by 8 bases and V by 1 base; bases with no gene match: 6. CDR3 length equals 15 residues. Germline CDR1 and CDR2: MNHEY and SVGEGT. The CDR3, as DNA: TGTGCCAGCAGTTACTTGGGACAGGACCAGGAAAAACTGTTTTTT. Translation: CASSYLGQDQEKLFF.

V usage is TRBV6-5 and J usage is TRBJ1-1; D possibly corresponds to TRBD1 (6 bases). V was trimmed by 7 bases and J by 4 bases, leaving 16 bases between them. Looked up from germline, CDR1 is MNHEY and CDR2 is SVGAGI. The CDR3 contains 14 residues. CDR3 coding DNA: TGTGCCAGCACCAGAACAGGGTTGGTCACTGAAGCTTTCTTT. It yields the protein CASTRTGLVTEAFF.

The rearrangement joins TRBV5-1 to TRBJ2-3; D ambiguous. The CDR3 runs to 16 residues. Trimming removed 6 bases at V and 4 bases at J, with 21 bases between. The V gene's germline CDR1 is SGHRS and CDR2 YFSETQ. The CDR3 sequence is CASNRGEVNVPDTQYF. For the CDR3, the DNA is TGCGCCAGCAACCGAGGCGAGGTTAATGTCCCAGATACGCAGTATTTT. Looking up the rest from reference TRBV5-1 and TRBJ2-3 gives the full variable domain: KAGVTQTPRYLIKTRGQQVTLSCSPISGHRSVSWYQQTPGQGLQFLFEYFSETQRNKGNFPGRFSGRQFSNSRSEMNVSTLELGDSALYLCASNRGEVNVPDTQYFGPGTRLTVL.

As regards this clonotype: The junction departs from the called germline gene at one end, perhaps through a read error. V usage is TRBV5-1 and J usage is TRBJ1-2, with 8 bases lining up with TRBD1. The CDR3 is 15 residues long. CDR1 and CDR2 (germline): SGHRS, YFSETQ. This chain's CDR3 is CASSPETGEFYGYIF. The CDR3 nucleotides are TGCGCCAGCAGCCCAGAGACAGGGGAGTTCTATGGCTACATCTTC.

The rearrangement links TRBV7-2 to TRBJ2-1; D uncertain. Germline-derived CDR1 and CDR2 are SGHTA and FQGNSA. V lost 0 bases and J lost 7, with 10 bases in between. The CDR3 consists of 14 residues. CDR3 residues: CASSLARSPNEQFF. The CDR3 region has the DNA TGTGCCAGCAGCTTAGCGAGGTCACCGAATGAGCAGTTCTTC.

The CDR3 protein is CASNRDRGSYNEQFF. CDR3 DNA sequence: TGTGCCAGCAACCGGGACAGGGGCTCCTACAATGAGCAGTTCTTC. The gene calls are TRBV12-3 or TRBV12-4 and TRBJ2-1; 10 bases match TRBD1. Trimming at V came to 7 bases and at J to 0 bases, leaving 3 bases not matched to a gene. The length of the CDR3 is 15 residues.

The chain combines TRBV25-1 with TRBJ1-2; TRBD1 aligns across 7 bases. In germline, CDR1 is MGHDK, CDR2 SYGVNS. This CDR3 has 12 residues. The J segment lost 4 bases and the V segment lost 9 bases, leaving 5 bases of the junction unmatched. CDR3 sequence: CASTGDGYGYTF. DNA for the CDR3: TGTGCCAGTACAGGGGATGGCTATGGCTACACCTTC.

This clonotype was seen repeatedly, ten times or more. CDR3 nucleotide sequence: TGTGCCAGCAGTTTGAGCACTAGCACAGATACGCAGTATTTT. Protein: CASSLSTSTDTQYF. This chain connects TRBV12-3 or TRBV12-4 to TRBJ2-3, with D unresolved. The V gene lost 3 bases and the J gene lost 0 bases, with 7 bases spanning the gap. The CDR3 is 14 residues long.

The rearrangement joins TRBV2 to TRBJ1-5; D uncertain. The V end was cut by 1 base, the J end by 0 bases, with 4 bases between. The CDR3 contains 14 residues. CDR1 and CDR2 from the germline V gene are SNHLY and FYNNEI. CDR3 region: CASSEVPSNQPQHF. CDR3 coding DNA: TGTGCCAGCAGTGAAGTTCCTAGCAATCAGCCCCAGCATTTT.

This clonotype was picked up many times. The V gene is TRBV14, the J gene TRBJ2-7, with D tentatively TRBD1 (6 bases). V was clipped by 3 bases and J by 0 bases, with 15 bases between them. The CDR3 has 16 amino acids. The germline CDR1 and CDR2 sequences are SGHDN and FVKESK. Here the CDR3 reads CASSHTGQLISYEQYF. CDR3 in DNA: TGTGCCAGCAGCCATACTGGACAGCTCATCTCCTACGAGCAGTACTTC.

The chain uses TRBV5-6 and TRBJ2-3, with 9 nucleotides matching TRBD1. The V and J ends lost 4 bases and 2 bases, in that order; junction bases with no gene match: 11. The V gene's germline CDR1 is SGHDT and CDR2 YYEEEE. The CDR3 has 17 amino acids. The CDR3, as DNA: TGTGCCAGCAGCCCCCATCTCAGGGACAGGGTCACAGATACGCAGTATTTT. This translates into CASSPHLRDRVTDTQYF.

This clonotype was observed many times. CDR3 DNA sequence: TGTGCCAGCACTATAGGCTACGAGCAGTACTTC. It codes for CASTIGYEQYF. The chain combines TRBV25-1 with TRBJ2-7; D unclear. The V end was cut by 7 bases, the J end by 3 bases, with 7 bases between. The germline V gene has CDR1 MGHDK and CDR2 SYGVNS. This CDR3 contains 11 residues.

The V gene is TRBV27, the J gene TRBJ2-3; the match to TRBD1 covers 7 bases. The CDR3 is 17 residues long. The V segment lost 8 bases and the J segment 3 bases; nucleotides outside the gene matches: 17. Germline loops: CDR1 MNHEY, CDR2 SMNVEV (reference sequence). The CDR3 nucleotides read TGTGCCAGCCGTAGAGAAACGGACAGGTTGGCTACAGATACGCAGTATTTT. It translates to CASRRETDRLATDTQYF.

This chain connects TRBV3-1 to TRBJ1-1, with D maybe TRBD1 (6 bases). CDR3 length equals 18 residues. CDR1 LGHDT and CDR2 YNNKEL come from the germline V gene (reference sequence). Trimming took off 2 bases at V and 5 bases at J, with 24 bases between the two ends. The CDR3 loop reads CASSQQPSGGGVRTEAFF. CDR3 DNA: TGTGCCAGCAGCCAACAACCATCGGGGGGCGGGGTGCGGACTGAAGCTTTCTTT. The full variable domain, with the rest looked up from reference TRBV3-1 and TRBJ1-1, is DTAVSQTPKYLVTQMGNDKSIKCEQNLGHDTMYWYKQDSKKFLKIMFSYNNKELIINETVPNRFSPKSPDKAHLNLHINSLELGDSAVYFCASSQQPSGGGVRTEAFFGQGTRLTVV.

This clonotype was seen once. This sequence joins TRBV7-9 and TRBJ2-4; the D call may be TRBD1 or TRBD2 (6 bases each). With the DNA end fitting TRBJ2-7 better, the J assignment may be wrong. CDR3 size: 20 residues. Germline CDR1 is SEHNR and CDR2 is FQNEAQ (reference sequence). CDR3 region: CASSLIGGSGLGAATYEQYF. The CDR3 coding sequence is TGTGCCAGCAGCCTCATCGGGGGCAGCGGGTTAGGAGCGGCTACCTACGAGCAGTACTTC.

The chain joins TRBV28 to TRBJ2-7; possibly TRBD1 for D (6 bases). CDR3 length equals 13 residues. Looked up from germline, CDR1 is MDHEN and CDR2 is SYDVKM. V lost 6 bases and J 5 bases, leaving 14 bases between the germline ends. For the CDR3, the DNA is TGTGCCAGCAGCCGAATCAGGGGCCACGAGCAGTACTTC. It yields the protein CASSRIRGHEQYF.

The rearrangement joins TRBV2 to TRBJ2-5; no definite D call. Germline CDR1 is SNHLY and CDR2 is FYNNEI. This CDR3 has 12 residues. Deletions cut 7 bases from V and 5 bases from J, with 11 bases between. CDR3 DNA sequence: TGTGCCAGCACCCCCGTCGGGGAGACCCAGTACTTC. It translates to CASTPVGETQYF.

As for this clonotype: An end of the junction does not agree with germline; a read error may underlie this. The J gene is TRBJ2-3, the V gene TRBV27; weak D call: TRBD2 (5 bases). The V gene's germline CDR1 is MNHEY and CDR2 SMNVEV (reference sequence). The CDR3 spans 16 residues. CDR3 region: CASSGLAVPSTDTRYF. CDR3 bases: TGTGCCAGCAGTGGGCTAGCCGTACCAAGCACAGATACGCGGTATTTT.

The chain couples TRBV20-1 to TRBJ2-1; D remains unclear. There are 12 residues in the CDR3. V was shortened by 0 bases and J by 5 bases, with 5 bases between the two germline ends. Germline V gene data show CDR1 as DFQATT and CDR2 as SNEGSKA (reference sequence). CDR3 coding DNA: TGCAGTGCTAGAGATCTTAACAATGAGCAGTTCTTC. This sequence encodes CSARDLNNEQFF.

V gene TRBV7-2 combines with J gene TRBJ2-1; the D gene is possibly TRBD2 (6 bases). V shed 1 base and J shed 12 bases, with 16 bases lying between them. The CDR3 extends over 14 amino acids. Germline V gene lookup returns CDR1 SGHTA and CDR2 FQGNSA. DNA of the CDR3: TGTGCCAGCAGCTTAGGACTTGGGGAGGATAGGCAGTTCTTC. This encodes CASSLGLGEDRQFF.

This clonotype was detected only a few times. The CDR3 is CASSRDRGVDGYTF. The CDR3 DNA sequence: TGTGCCAGCAGTCGGGACAGGGGTGTTGATGGCTACACCTTC. The chain combines TRBV6-4 with TRBJ1-2; the match to TRBD1 covers 10 bases. Germline V lookup: CDR1 MRHNA, CDR2 SNTAGT. The V and J ends lost 5 bases and 6 bases, in that order; junction bases with no gene match: 6. The CDR3 sequence is 14 residues long.

This rearrangement joins TRBV3-1 to TRBJ2-1, with D possibly being TRBD2 (5 bases). The CDR3 consists of 14 residues. Germline V gene lookup returns CDR1 LGHDT and CDR2 YNNKEL (reference sequence). The V end was cut by 1 base, the J end by 4 bases, with 8 bases between. CDR3 region: CASSQAERYNEQFF. The CDR3 coding sequence is TGTGCCAGCAGCCAAGCGGAGCGGTACAATGAGCAGTTCTTC.

This clonotype was counted once. This chain joins TRBV5-5 and TRBJ1-2; D is perhaps TRBD1 (6 bases). CDR1 is SGHKS, CDR2 YYEKEE, per germline (reference sequence). V lost 4 bases to trimming and J lost 6 bases, with 16 bases between them. This CDR3 is built from 14 residues. The DNA for the CDR3 is TGTGCCAGCAGCCGACCGGGGGCAGCTGATGGCTACACCTTC. This sequence encodes CASSRPGAADGYTF. Filled out from reference TRBV5-5 and TRBJ1-2, the complete variable domain reads DAGVTQSPTHLIKTRGQQVTLRCSPISGHKSVSWYQQVLGQGPQFIFQYYEKEERGRGNFPDRFSARQFPNYSSELNVNALLLGDSALYLCASSRPGAADGYTFGSGTRLTVV.

This clonotype was seen more than once but under ten times. This chain connects TRBV7-2 to TRBJ2-3; D gene uncertain. The CDR3 covers 13 residues. The germline gives CDR1 SGHTA, CDR2 FQGNSA. V lost 5 bases and J lost 6, with 12 bases in between. The CDR3 loop is CASSQPSSDTQYF. In DNA form, the CDR3 reads TGTGCCAGCAGCCAACCCTCCTCGGATACGCAGTATTTT.

The rearrangement joins TRBV28 to TRBJ2-7; 7 nucleotides line up with TRBD1. Germline CDR1 and CDR2: MDHEN and SYDVKM. This CDR3 comprises 15 residues. J lost 7 bases, V lost 5 bases, and 14 bases had no gene match. CDR3: CASSQTGHLNSEQYF. The CDR3 DNA reads as TGTGCCAGCAGTCAGACAGGGCACCTCAACTCTGAGCAGTACTTC.

The chain combines TRBV20-1 with TRBJ1-1; D uncertain. Germline loops: CDR1 DFQATT, CDR2 SNEGSKA (reference sequence). CDR3 size: 15 residues. Trimming pared 0 bases from V and 0 bases from J, leaving 11 bases between. Written as DNA, the CDR3 is TGCAGTGCTAGAGATCTGCGGCAGATGAACACTGAAGCTTTCTTT. This sequence encodes CSARDLRQMNTEAFF.

This sequence joins TRBV9 and TRBJ2-1; no firm D call. V lost 7 bases, J lost 6 bases, and 11 bases lay in between. This CDR3 is built from 12 residues. CDR1 SGDLS and CDR2 YYNGEE come from the germline V gene. The CDR3 region is CASGAPRNEQFF. The CDR3 nucleotides are TGTGCCAGCGGCGCTCCCCGCAATGAGCAGTTCTTC.

This sequence joins TRBV4-3 and TRBJ2-5; no reliable D call. This CDR3 comprises 15 residues. The ends were cut back, 0 bases at V and 4 bases at J, with 12 bases in the middle. Germline CDR1 and CDR2: LGHNA and YSLEER. In DNA, the CDR3 is TGCGCCAGCAGCCAAGAGCTGGCAGCAAGAGAGACCCAGTACTTC. It yields the protein CASSQELAARETQYF.